Below, 27 T cell receptor beta chains from the same sample are listed, as sequenced in a study of beta chain features in type 1 diabetes. The study reverse transcribed the entire isolated RNA, so it sequenced expressed TCRB transcripts. Some clones are missing from TCRdb's copy, which holds only in-frame ones; the method was immunoSEQ multiplex PCR. Among roughly 450,000 clones listed, approximately 10% were seen once. The specimen was naive CD4+ T cells from blood. These receptors were collected from a woman between 18 and 29 years old in good health.

This clone appeared a few times. The chain combines TRBV7-3 with TRBJ2-6; possible D gene TRBD1, 6 bases. Germline V CDR1 and CDR2: SGHTA, FQGTGA. This CDR3 spans 15 amino acids. Trimming cost V 2 bases and J 3 bases, with 8 bases left between them. CDR3: CASSLQGIGANVLTF. The CDR3 nucleotides are TGTGCCAGCAGCTTACAGGGGATTGGGGCCAACGTCCTGACTTTC.

The chain uses TRBV7-9 and TRBJ2-7, with TRBD2 identical over 7 bases. After removal of 5 bases from V and 10 bases from J, the junction contained 8 bases not matched to a gene. The CDR3 covers 12 residues. Looked up from germline, CDR1 is SEHNR and CDR2 is FQNEAQ (reference sequence). The CDR3 is CASSPGLSEQYV. DNA of the CDR3: TGTGCCAGCAGCCCGGGACTATCGGAACAGTACGTC.

The chain combines TRBV7-7 with TRBJ2-5, with 7 bases fitting TRBD1. Trimming removed 5 bases from V and 4 bases from J; junction bases left unmatched: 7. Per germline, CDR1 SSHAT and CDR2 FNYEAQ (reference sequence). CDR3 length equals 14 residues. CDR3 in DNA: TGTGCCAGCAGCCCTACAGGGGTTGGAGAGACCCAGTACTTC. This gives the protein CASSPTGVGETQYF.

This clone came up a few times. The chain employs TRBV10-3 and TRBJ2-7, with D perhaps assigned TRBD1 or TRBD2 (5 bases each). This CDR3 is built from 11 residues. Per germline, CDR1 ENHRY and CDR2 SYGVKD. V was trimmed by 2 bases and J by 8 bases, leaving 7 bases between them. CDR3 sequence reads: CAISEGGKQYV. The CDR3 DNA follows: TGTGCCATCAGTGAGGGGGGAAAGCAGTACGTC.

A word on this clone: The sample contains more than one DNA sequence encoding this CDR3. The genes are TRBV7-9 and TRBJ2-2; D not certain. Trimming took off 1 base at V and 1 base at J, with 4 bases between the two ends. CDR3 size: 14 residues. Germline CDR1 and CDR2: SEHNR and FQNEAQ (reference sequence). CDR3 in amino acids: CASSLVGNTGELFF. CDR3 sequence (DNA): TGTGCCAGCAGCTTAGTGGGGAACACCGGGGAGCTGTTTTTT.

The chain carries TRBV4-3 and TRBJ2-1; D may be TRBD2 (5 bases). The CDR3 runs 14 residues. Germline CDR1 reads LGHNA; CDR2 reads YSLEER. V was clipped by 0 bases and J by 9 bases, with 12 bases between them. This chain's CDR3 is CASSQDRAGGEQFF. CDR3 bases: TGCGCCAGCAGCCAAGATCGGGCGGGCGGTGAGCAGTTCTTC.

This clone was counted a few times. The chain combines TRBV7-8 with TRBJ2-1; D might be TRBD1 or TRBD2, each matching 6 bases. Germline V gene data show CDR1 as SGHVS and CDR2 as FQNEAQ. V lost 7 bases to trimming and J lost 9 bases, with 22 bases between them. The length of the CDR3 is 15 residues. Here the CDR3 DNA reads TGTGCCAGCAACCTCCGGGGGCAGATAGGTCCTGAGCAGTTCTTC. Translated, it gives CASNLRGQIGPEQFF. The full variable domain, rest sourced from reference TRBV7-8 and TRBJ2-1, is GAGVSQSPRYKVAKRGQDVALRCDPISGHVSLFWYQQALGQGPEFLTYFQNEAQLDKSGLPSDRFFAERPEGSVSTLKIQRTQQEDSAVYLCASNLRGQIGPEQFFGPGTRLTVL.

The chain employs TRBV2 and TRBJ2-3; D call uncertain. Trimming took off 3 bases at V and 12 bases at J, with 10 bases between the two ends. Germline values: CDR1 SNHLY, CDR2 FYNNEI. The CDR3 sequence is 11 residues long. The CDR3 sequence: CASSDRRLQYF. The DNA of the CDR3 is TGTGCCAGCAGTGACAGGCGGTTACAGTATTTT.

This clone was seen only a few times. The V call is TRBV9, the J call TRBJ1-2, with 7 positions matching TRBD1. Germline CDR1 reads SGDLS; CDR2 reads YYNGEE. The CDR3 loop spans 15 amino acids. The junction had 9 bases not matched to a gene; V was cut back by 3 bases and J by 4 bases. CDR3 protein: CASSEGTASSYGYTF. The CDR3 coding sequence is TGTGCCAGCAGCGAGGGGACAGCCTCTAGCTATGGCTACACCTTC.

This clone was found a few times. The chain combines TRBV15 with TRBJ2-7; D may be TRBD2 (6 bases). Trimming took 3 bases from V and 0 from J, leaving 15 bases between them. The CDR3 runs 16 residues. Per germline, CDR1 LNHNV and CDR2 YYDKDF (reference sequence). Here the CDR3 DNA reads TGTGCCACCAGCAGGGGTACGGGAGCTAGCTCCTACGAGCAGTACTTC. Its protein is CATSRGTGASSYEQYF.

The chain couples TRBV7-9 to TRBJ1-6; TRBD1 aligns across 11 bases. This CDR3 spans 14 amino acids. Germline V gene data show CDR1 as SEHNR and CDR2 as FQNEAQ (reference sequence). Trimming at V came to 8 bases and at J to 8 bases, leaving 5 bases not matched to a gene. CDR3 DNA sequence: TGTGCCAGCGCGGGACAGGGGGACCATTCACCCCTCCACTTT. Protein product: CASAGQGDHSPLHF.

V gene TRBV7-3 combines with J gene TRBJ1-6; no clear D. Germline lookup yields CDR1 SGHTA and CDR2 FQGTGA. V shed 5 bases and J shed 8 bases, with 16 bases lying between them. The CDR3 totals 15 residues. CDR3 sequence: CASSRRWVGDSPLHF. The CDR3 region has the DNA TGTGCCAGCAGCCGTAGATGGGTCGGTGATTCACCCCTCCACTTT.

The chain uses TRBV7-3 and TRBJ2-1, with 9 positions matching TRBD1. CDR1 and CDR2 (germline): SGHTA, FQGTGA. Trimming cost V 2 bases and J 4 bases; bases outside gene matches: 3. This CDR3 is built from 15 residues. This CDR3 is CASSLLGQGYNEQFF. CDR3 in DNA: TGTGCCAGCAGCTTATTGGGACAGGGATACAATGAGCAGTTCTTC.

This clone came up a few times. The chain has TRBV9 and TRBJ2-1; 9 bases line up with TRBD1. J was trimmed by 7 bases and V by 4 bases; bases with no gene match: 9. The CDR3 loop spans 15 amino acids. Germline values: CDR1 SGDLS, CDR2 YYNGEE. This CDR3 reads CASSPSGTGLNEQFF. The CDR3 coding sequence is TGTGCCAGCAGCCCATCCGGGACAGGGCTTAATGAGCAGTTCTTC.

This clone was observed a handful of times. The J gene is TRBJ2-1, the V gene TRBV25-1; 7 nucleotides agree with TRBD2. The length of the CDR3 is 14 residues. J gave up 5 bases and V 2 bases, and 3 bases lay outside the gene matches. The germline CDR1 and CDR2 sequences are MGHDK and SYGVNS. The CDR3 loop is CASSERAGDNEQFF. The CDR3 DNA is TGTGCCAGCAGTGAAAGGGCGGGGGACAATGAGCAGTTCTTC.

This clone was seen a handful of times. The chain recombines TRBV25-1 with TRBJ2-5; D may be TRBD1 or TRBD2 (5 bases each). Germline CDR1 is MGHDK and CDR2 is SYGVNS. V lost 10 bases to trimming and J lost 1 base, with 10 bases between them. The CDR3 is 12 residues long. The CDR3 region is CAIQGVQETQYF. CDR3 DNA: TGTGCCATCCAGGGAGTCCAAGAGACCCAGTACTTC.

The chain combines TRBV6-1 with TRBJ2-5, with D perhaps assigned TRBD1 or TRBD2 (5 bases each). The CDR3 loop spans 14 amino acids. CDR1 and CDR2 from the germline V gene are MNHNS and SASEGT. V lost 6 bases to trimming and J lost 2 bases, with 13 bases between them. The CDR3 bases are TGTGCCAGCAGGGACCCGGGACGTCAAGAGACCCAGTACTTC. Translating gives CASRDPGRQETQYF.

The J gene is TRBJ1-5, the V gene TRBV7-9; D is unclear. Trimming stripped 3 bases from V and 5 bases from J, with 5 bases between. Germline V gene lookup returns CDR1 SEHNR and CDR2 FQNEAQ (reference sequence). CDR3 length equals 12 residues. CDR3 coding DNA: TGTGCCAGCAGCTTCGTGGATCAGCCCCAGCATTTT. It translates to CASSFVDQPQHF.

V gene TRBV29-1 combines with J gene TRBJ1-1, with D unclear. Per germline, CDR1 SQVTM and CDR2 ANQGSEA. This CDR3 is built from 12 residues. V was clipped by 7 bases and J by 1 base, with 10 bases between them. In nucleotides, the CDR3 is TGCAGCGCCGAGGTAGCGAACACTGAAGCTTTCTTT. This encodes CSAEVANTEAFF.

This clone was observed a handful of times. The chain employs TRBV5-1 and TRBJ2-7, with 9 bases matching TRBD1. Germline values: CDR1 SGHRS, CDR2 YFSETQ. J gave up 3 bases and V 3 bases, and 4 bases lay outside the gene matches. This CDR3 contains 14 residues. The CDR3 bases are TGCGCCAGCAGCTGGAACAGGGGGCTCTACGAGCAGTACTTC. Translation gives CASSWNRGLYEQYF.

This clone was seen a handful of times. The chain couples TRBV7-9 to TRBJ2-2, with D possibly being TRBD2 (6 bases). Per the germline V gene, CDR1 is SEHNR and CDR2 is FQNEAQ (reference sequence). The CDR3 runs to 15 residues. Trimming left V 5 bases short and J 1 base short, with 11 bases between. This chain's CDR3 is CASSGEAKNTGELFF. CDR3 nucleotides: TGTGCCAGCAGCGGGGAGGCCAAGAACACCGGGGAGCTGTTTTTT.

The genes are TRBV7-2 and TRBJ2-4; D assignment may be TRBD1 or TRBD2 (5 bases each). The germline V gene encodes CDR1 SGHTA and CDR2 FQGNSA. CDR3 length equals 18 residues. V was clipped by 2 bases and J by 4 bases, with 21 bases between them. The CDR3 loop is CASSLTVRGGQVKNIQYF. CDR3 nucleotide sequence: TGTGCCAGCAGCTTAACCGTCCGGGGCGGACAAGTGAAAAACATTCAGTACTTC. Based on the CDR3 plus reference TRBV7-2 and TRBJ2-4, the full variable domain is GAGVSQSPSNKVTEKGKDVELRCDPISGHTALYWYRQSLGQGLEFLIYFQGNSAPDKSGLPSDRFSAERTGGSVSTLTIQRTQQEDSAVYLCASSLTVRGGQVKNIQYFGAGTRLSVL.

The rearrangement uses TRBV7-6 and TRBJ2-5; 11 bases fit TRBD2. With 1 base clipped from V and 3 bases from J, the junction kept 4 bases outside the gene matches. The CDR3 length is 16 residues. Per germline, CDR1 SGHVS and CDR2 FNYEAQ. Here the CDR3 reads CASSLVASGGKETQYF. CDR3 DNA sequence: TGTGCCAGCAGCTTAGTTGCTAGCGGGGGGAAAGAGACCCAGTACTTC.

This CDR3 reads CASSPGQGKDTQYF. The CDR3 nucleotides are TGCGCCAGCAGTCCGGGACAGGGGAAGGATACGCAGTATTTT. The gene calls are TRBV5-1 and TRBJ2-3, with 10 bases fitting TRBD1. The length of the CDR3 is 14 residues. The germline V gene encodes CDR1 SGHRS and CDR2 YFSETQ. Germline trimming cut 5 bases from V and 6 bases from J; bases unmatched to any gene: 6.

This clone was observed a handful of times. The V call is TRBV7-2, the J call TRBJ2-7; D not certain. The V gene's germline CDR1 is SGHTA and CDR2 FQGNSA. This CDR3 spans 13 amino acids. V lost 3 bases, J lost 4 bases, and 10 bases lay in between. The chain's CDR3 is CASSFLPTYEQYV. As DNA, the CDR3 is TGTGCCAGCAGCTTTCTGCCGACATACGAGCAGTACGTC.

This clone occurred a few times. The chain employs TRBV2 and TRBJ2-1; 7 nucleotides match TRBD2. The CDR3 has 16 residues. Germline trimming cut 4 bases from V and 9 bases from J; bases unmatched to any gene: 15. Germline values: CDR1 SNHLY, CDR2 FYNNEI. CDR3 in DNA: TGTGCCAGCAGTGTACAGCGGGATGGTTTTCGGGGTGAGCAGTTCTTC. The encoded protein is CASSVQRDGFRGEQFF.

This clone was counted a few times. The rearrangement joins TRBV7-9 to TRBJ1-6; 7 bases are a match to TRBD1. The trim removed 1 base at V and 7 bases at J, leaving 4 bases unmatched. The CDR3 runs to 15 residues. CDR1 and CDR2 from the germline V gene are SEHNR and FQNEAQ (reference sequence). The CDR3, as DNA: TGTGCCAGCAGCTTAGGACAGGGATTAAATTCACCCCTCCACTTT. This encodes CASSLGQGLNSPLHF.